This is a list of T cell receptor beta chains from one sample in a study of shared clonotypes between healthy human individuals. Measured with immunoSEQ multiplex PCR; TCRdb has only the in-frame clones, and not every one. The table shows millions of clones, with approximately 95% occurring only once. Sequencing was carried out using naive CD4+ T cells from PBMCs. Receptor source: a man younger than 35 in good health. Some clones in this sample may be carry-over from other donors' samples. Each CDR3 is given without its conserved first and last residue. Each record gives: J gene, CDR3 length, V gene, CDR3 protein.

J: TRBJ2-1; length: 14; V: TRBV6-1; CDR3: ASSVSSGSSYNEQF
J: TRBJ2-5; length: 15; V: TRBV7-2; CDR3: ASSAQEGTGAEETQY
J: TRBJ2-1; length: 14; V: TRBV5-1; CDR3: ASSLVGTRSYNEQF
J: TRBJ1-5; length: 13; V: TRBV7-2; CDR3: ASSLTRGRFQPQH
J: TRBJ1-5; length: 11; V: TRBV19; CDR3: ASSMGGLGPQH
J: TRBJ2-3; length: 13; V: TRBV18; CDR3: ASSLTTVSTDTQY
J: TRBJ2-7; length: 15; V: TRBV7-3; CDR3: ASSLSSGAAPSYEQY
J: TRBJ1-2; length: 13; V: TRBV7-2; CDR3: ASSLGTGGLYGYT
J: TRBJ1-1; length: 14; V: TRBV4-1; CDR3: ASSQAGLALNTEAF
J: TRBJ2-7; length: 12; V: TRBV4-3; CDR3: ASSQGAAGYEQY
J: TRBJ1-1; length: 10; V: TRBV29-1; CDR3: SVRGQKAEAF
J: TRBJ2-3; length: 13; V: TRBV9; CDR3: ASSVGASGTDTQY
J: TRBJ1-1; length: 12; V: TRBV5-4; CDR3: ASSLVGENTEAF
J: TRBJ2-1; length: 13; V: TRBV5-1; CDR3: ASSLGERERHEQF
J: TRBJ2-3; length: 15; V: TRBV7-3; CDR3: ASSFGAGTSRTDTQY
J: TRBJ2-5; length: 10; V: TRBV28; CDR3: ASSLATETQY
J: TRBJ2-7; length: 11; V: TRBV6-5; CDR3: ASKNWESYEQY
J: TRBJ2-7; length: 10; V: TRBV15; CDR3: ATTDRTYEQY
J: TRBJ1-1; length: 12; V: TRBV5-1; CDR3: ASSRDIRNTEAF
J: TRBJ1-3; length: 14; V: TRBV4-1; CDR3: ASSQTAQSSGNTIY
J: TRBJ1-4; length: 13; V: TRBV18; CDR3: ASSQTTGVLEKLF
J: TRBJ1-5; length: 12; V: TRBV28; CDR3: ASSLGDNQQPQH
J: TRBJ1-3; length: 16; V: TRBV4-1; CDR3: ASSQGDHWGLSGNTIY
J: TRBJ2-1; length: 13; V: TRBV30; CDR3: AWSIGLAGYNEQF
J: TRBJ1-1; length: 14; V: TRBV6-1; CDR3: ASSEAPTGRGTEAF
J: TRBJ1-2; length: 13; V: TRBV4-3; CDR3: ASSPAGSSFYGYT
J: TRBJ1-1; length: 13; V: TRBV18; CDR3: ASSLQTADYGTAF
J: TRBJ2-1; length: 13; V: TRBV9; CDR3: ASSVASSRYNEQF
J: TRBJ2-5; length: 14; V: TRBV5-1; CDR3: ASSLGTSGREETQY
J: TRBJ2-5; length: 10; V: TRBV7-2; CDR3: ASAGLQETQY
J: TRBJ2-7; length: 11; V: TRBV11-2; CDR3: ASSSIGHYEQY
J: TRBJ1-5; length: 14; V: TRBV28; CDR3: ASTQLTARGPQPQH
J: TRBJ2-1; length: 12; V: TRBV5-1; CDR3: ASSLGTGYNEQF
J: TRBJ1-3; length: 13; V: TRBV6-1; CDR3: ASSEWTAFGNTIY
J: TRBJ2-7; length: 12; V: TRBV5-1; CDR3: ASSLVWDLGEQY
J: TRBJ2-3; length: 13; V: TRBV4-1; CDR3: ASSPPTRSTDTQY
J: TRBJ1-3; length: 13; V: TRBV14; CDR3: ASSHLDFSGNTIY
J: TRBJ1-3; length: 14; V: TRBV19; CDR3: ASSPALQISGNTIY
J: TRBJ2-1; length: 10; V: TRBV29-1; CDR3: SVDRGYNEQF
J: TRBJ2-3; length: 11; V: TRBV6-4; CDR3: ASSRSDTDTQY
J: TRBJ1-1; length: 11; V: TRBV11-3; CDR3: ASSPTPAAQAF
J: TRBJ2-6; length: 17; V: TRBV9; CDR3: ASSARDRGQSSGANVLT
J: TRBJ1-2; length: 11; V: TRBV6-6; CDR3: ASREGSNYGYT
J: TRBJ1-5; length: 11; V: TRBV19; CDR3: ASSVSRNQPQH
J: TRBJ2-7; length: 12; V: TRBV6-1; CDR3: ASSTRHLRYEQY
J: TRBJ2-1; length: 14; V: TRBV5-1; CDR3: ASSGRGLAGGNEQF
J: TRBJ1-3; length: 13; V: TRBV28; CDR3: ASSLSGGDGNTIY
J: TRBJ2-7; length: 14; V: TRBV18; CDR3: ASSPRTSGFSYEQY
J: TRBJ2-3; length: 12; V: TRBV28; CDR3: ASRLAGMADTQY
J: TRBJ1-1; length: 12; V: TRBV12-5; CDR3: ASAPSGENTEAF
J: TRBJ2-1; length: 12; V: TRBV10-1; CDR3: ASTRGGTRNEQF
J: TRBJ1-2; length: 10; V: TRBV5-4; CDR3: ASSLADRGET
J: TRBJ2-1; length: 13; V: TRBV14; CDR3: ASSQGSSSYNEQF
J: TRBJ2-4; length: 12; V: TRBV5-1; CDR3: ASSLDNQPNIQY
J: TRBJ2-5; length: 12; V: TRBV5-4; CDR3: ASSLPQSQETQY
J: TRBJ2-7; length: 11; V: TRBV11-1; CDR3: ASSGGKSYEQY
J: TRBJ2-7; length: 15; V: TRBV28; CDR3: ASSAAPGLAGSYEQY
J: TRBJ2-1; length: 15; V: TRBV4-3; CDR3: ASSPVGGSRGAYEQF
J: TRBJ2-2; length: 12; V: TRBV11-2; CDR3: ASSLQPNTGELF